This note documents a single T cell receptor (beta chain) sequence. This clonotype has a handful of counts. Its specific antigen is unknown. No quality values exist for individual bases; no much larger clone is one base distant. The sample belongs to a study of T-cell memory formation after mild COVID-19 (dated by TCRdb to the early 2020s). For the study in its entirety: TCR sequence clusters from the two donors were largely donor specific. The cohort was made up of two young adult volunteers, one female and one male, who were previously healthy. In a couple of donors, T-cell clones that expanded and contracted after mild COVID-19 were tracked by sequencing TCRalpha and TCRbeta repertoires over time. Points the paper makes about the study in general: Only a couple of mild cases were covered by the study, and larger cohorts that include severe cases with pre-infection samples were considered necessary. Clones contracting from day 15 to 85 had balanced CD4/CD8 phenotypes, while a second wave expanding from day 15 to 37 was biased towards CD4+. Some responding clones were found in pre-infection memory, which suggests that pre-existing cross-reactive memory T cells took part in the SARS-CoV-2 response. SARS-CoV-2 specificity was not confirmed for the second-wave clones peaking on day 37. Contracting CD4+ clones turned up mainly in the CM and EM memory subsets, whereas EMRA was where CD8+ clones were enriched.

Instrument on record: Illumina NovaSeq 6000. TCRalpha and TCRbeta cDNA libraries were constructed by 5'RACE with constant-segment primers, with sample barcodes and unique molecular identifiers being introduced. Trizol reagent was used to extract RNA from every sample. Amplification of the libraries took two PCR steps, and the second step added a second sample barcode plus Illumina TruSeq adapters. The libraries were sequenced on an Illumina NovaSeq using 2 x 150 bp paired-end reads. The authors processed their data as follows. The reads were demultiplexed and collapsed into UMI-guided consensus sequences using migec v1.2.7. Using mixcr v2.1.11, UMI consensuses were aligned to TRA and TRB V and J templates and then assembled into clonotypes. Expanded or contracted clonotypes were those called significant by both edgeR and NoisET, with noise models trained on biological replicates. For edgeR calls, the cutoffs were a false discovery rate-adjusted p below 0.01 and a log2 fold-change threshold of 1. As an exploratory analysis of dynamics, max-normalized trajectories of the 1000 most abundant clonotypes were examined with PCA combined with hierarchical clustering. Each responding clone was given a CD4 or CD8 phenotype based on the CD4+ and CD8+ repertoires, which had been sequenced separately. TCRdb's own reprocessing of the public reads used fastp at Q25 and MiXCR and kept productive beta chains. Every entry covers one CDR3 protein and lists the most common genes and DNA from its rows. These V and J calls rely on TCRdb rather than the paper's analysis. The sample contains hundreds of thousands of distinct CDR3 sequences, less than 20% of them found a single time. In total, the top ten clones hold about a fifth of the sample.

PBMCs were isolated by Ficoll-Paque density gradient centrifugation. V sheds 6 bases and J sheds 5 bases, leaving 17 bases between their ends. Including the terminal cysteine and phenylalanine, the CDR3 comprises 14 residues. The CDR3 DNA has 42 bases and is translated from base 1. This clonotype was obtained from a man between 18 and 35 years old who had mild COVID-19 (a few samples of this study predate the infection). The sample titles of this study are shuffled in the database, so cell type and time point are left out; the donor was told from shared clones. Recombination linked TRBV12-3 or TRBV12-4 to TRBJ2-7; 6 matching bases give a weak D call of TRBD1. The specimen was PBMCs or a T cell subset sorted from them (not recorded which). Here the CDR3 is given as CASREQGTFDEQYF. The DNA reads TGTGCCAGCAGAGAACAGGGTACGTTCGACGAGCAGTACTTC.